The entry below gives a single TCR beta chain sequence along with its context. Its antigen remains unknown. TCRdb redid the calling of the 5' RACE reads with MiXCR, one entry per CDR3 protein. The sample shows 390,000 or so distinct CDR3 sequences, roughly 15% of them seen only once. The CDR3 is 14 residues long. CDR1 is SGHRS, CDR2 YFSETQ, per germline. The V end was cut by 0 bases, the J end by 0 bases, with 6 bases between. This entry is derived from a study of T-cell memory formation after mild COVID-19. Regarding the study as a whole: Contracting clones localized mainly to CM and EM when CD4+ and mainly to EMRA when CD8+. Later expanders leaned CD4+, whereas clones that contracted between day 15 and 85 were balanced CD4/CD8.

This TCR was sampled from a man between 18 and 35 years old who had mild COVID-19 (a few samples of this study predate the infection). Cell type and time point are not known. Sequenced input: PBMCs or a T cell subset sorted from them (not recorded which). V gene TRBV5-1 combines with J gene TRBJ1-2, with D unresolved. The CDR3 loop reads CASSLVTANYGYTF. CDR3 nucleotides: TGCGCCAGCAGCTTGGTAACAGCTAACTATGGCTACACCTTC.